This T cell receptor beta chain is from a study of OX40 agonist ivuxolimab in advanced cancers. Turning to the study itself: Patients with hepatocellular carcinoma, melanoma, renal cell or head and neck cancer made up the dose-escalation patients. The group had a mean age of around 60 years, ranged from about 20 to 90, and was approximately 81% male. Findings and caveats of the study: Undetermined was the antigen specificity of the expanded peripheral T cells. Blood T cells, both CD4+ and CD8+, expanded clonally by week 6 at 0.1 to 3.0 mg/kg.

Repertoires were generated with immunoSEQ multiplex PCR, while TCRdb's copy carries only in-frame clones and drops some. The sample holds about 71,000 clones; 80% to 85% are singletons and the top ten take around 5%. V was clipped by 5 bases and J by 3 bases; unmatched bases: 8. CDR1 and CDR2 from the germline V gene are SSHAT and FNYEAQ (reference sequence). The CDR3 has 15 amino acids. As to this clone: The antigen remains unidentified.

The starting material was CD4+ or CD8+ T cells sorted from blood, obtained in a trial of the OX40 agonist ivuxolimab. The receptor was isolated from an adult with an advanced solid tumor such as melanoma, head and neck, liver or kidney cancer. The chain joins TRBV7-7 to TRBJ2-5; the match to TRBD1 covers 8 bases. The CDR3 nucleotides are TGTGCCAGCAGCACAGGGGGACAGGCGAAAGAGACCCAGTACTTC. Translation gives CASSTGGQAKETQYF.